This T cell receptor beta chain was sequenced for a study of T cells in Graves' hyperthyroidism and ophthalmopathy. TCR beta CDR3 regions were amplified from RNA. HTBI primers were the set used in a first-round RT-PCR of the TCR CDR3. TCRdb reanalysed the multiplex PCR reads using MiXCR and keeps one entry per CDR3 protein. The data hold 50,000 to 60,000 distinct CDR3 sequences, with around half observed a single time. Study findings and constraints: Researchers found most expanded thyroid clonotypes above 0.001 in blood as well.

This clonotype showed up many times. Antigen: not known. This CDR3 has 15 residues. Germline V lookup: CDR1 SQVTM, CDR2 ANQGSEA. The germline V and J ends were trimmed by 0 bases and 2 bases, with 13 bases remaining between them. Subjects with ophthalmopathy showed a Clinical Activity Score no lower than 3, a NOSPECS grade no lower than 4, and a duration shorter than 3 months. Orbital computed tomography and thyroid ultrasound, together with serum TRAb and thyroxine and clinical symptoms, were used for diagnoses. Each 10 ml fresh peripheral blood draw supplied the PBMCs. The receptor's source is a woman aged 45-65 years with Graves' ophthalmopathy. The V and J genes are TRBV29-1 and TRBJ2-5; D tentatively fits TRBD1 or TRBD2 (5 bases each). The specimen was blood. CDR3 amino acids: CSVEDRGGIQETQYF. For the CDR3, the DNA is TGCAGCGTTGAAGATCGTGGGGGAATACAAGAGACCCAGTACTTC.